The subject of this entry is one TCR beta chain. The sample is drawn from a study of blood T cell repertoires in COVID-19. Study summary: Collection of acute and convalescent COVID-19 samples took place in the United States, Italy and Spain. T cells, B-cell-depleted T cells, or PBMCs supplied cDNA or gDNA.

Per the original methods: Reference gene primer amplification gave estimated nucleated cell counts. Assay used: immunoSEQ multiplex PCR; TCRdb lists only in-frame clones, some missing. D and trimming come from the DNA, and the V and J calls and clone size come from that table. The sample lists 110,000 or so clones; approximately 81% were seen once. Sequenced: peripheral blood. The source of this sequence is a man aged 45-60 years with acute or convalescent COVID-19.

Here the CDR3 DNA reads TGTGCCAGCAGTCGGGACACACAGGGGAACACTGAAGCTTTCTTT. Translated: CASSRDTQGNTEAFF. The chain carries TRBV6-5 and TRBJ1-1; possibly TRBD1 for D (6 bases). The germline V gene encodes CDR1 MNHEY and CDR2 SVGAGI. This CDR3 has 15 residues. Trimming cost V 5 bases and J 1 base, with 14 bases left between them.